Each of the 26 T cell receptor beta chains below was sequenced from the same sample in a study of OX40 agonist ivuxolimab in advanced cancers. Only in-frame clones appear in the TCRdb table, and some are missing; sequencing was by immunoSEQ multiplex PCR. The profile shows about 50,000 clones, roughly nine tenths of them singletons. The sample consisted of CD4+ or CD8+ T cells sorted from blood, taken in a trial of the OX40 agonist ivuxolimab. These receptors all stem from an adult with an advanced solid tumor such as melanoma, head and neck, liver or kidney cancer.

The chain joins TRBV29-1 to TRBJ2-3, with unresolved D. The CDR3 covers 13 residues. Germline loops: CDR1 SQVTM, CDR2 ANQGSEA. Trimming left V 3 bases short and J 2 bases short, with 9 bases between. The CDR3 nucleotides read TGCAGCGTTGAGGAAACGATCACAGATACGCAGTATTTT. The encoded protein is CSVEETITDTQYF.

This clone was picked up a small number of times. J is TRBJ1-4 and V is TRBV5-4; possibly TRBD1 for D (6 bases). The CDR3 sequence is 14 residues long. The germline gives CDR1 SGHNT, CDR2 YYREEE (reference sequence). Deletions cut 4 bases from V and 7 bases from J, with 14 bases between. In DNA, the CDR3 is TGTGCCAGCAGCCACCGGGACACCCTTGAAAAACTGTTTTTT. Amino acid sequence: CASSHRDTLEKLFF.

The chain uses TRBV4-3 and TRBJ1-4; weak D call: TRBD1 (5 bases). This CDR3 spans 15 amino acids. Germline V gene lookup returns CDR1 LGHNA and CDR2 YSLEER. Trimming shortened V by 0 bases and J by 4 bases, and 9 bases separated the two germline ends. The DNA for the CDR3 is TGCGCCAGCAGCCAAGATGGGACCCTTAATGAAAAACTGTTTTTT. It codes for CASSQDGTLNEKLFF.

This clone was counted between two and nine times. The gene calls are TRBV20-1 and TRBJ1-1; D is undetermined. This CDR3 comprises 11 residues. Germline CDR1 reads DFQATT; CDR2 reads SNEGSKA (reference sequence). V gave up 4 bases and J gave up 4 bases, with 7 bases separating them. CDR3 nucleotide sequence: TGCAGTGCTAACTGGGGCACTGAAGCTTTCTTT. Translating it yields CSANWGTEAFF.

This chain connects TRBV5-1 to TRBJ2-3; the match to TRBD2 covers 11 bases. This CDR3 has 15 amino acids. Per the germline V gene, CDR1 is SGHRS and CDR2 is YFSETQ. V lost 4 bases and J lost 8; bases outside the gene matches: 9. CDR3 amino acids: CASSPGTSGGGTQYF. For the CDR3, the DNA is TGCGCCAGCAGCCCGGGGACTAGCGGAGGGGGTACGCAGTATTTT. Complete variable domain (other parts from reference TRBV5-1 and TRBJ2-3): KAGVTQTPRYLIKTRGQQVTLSCSPISGHRSVSWYQQTPGQGLQFLFEYFSETQRNKGNFPGRFSGRQFSNSRSEMNVSTLELGDSALYLCASSPGTSGGGTQYFGPGTRLTVL.

This clone was recorded only once. The rearrangement links TRBV19 to TRBJ2-1, with 11 bases matching TRBD1. Looked up from germline, CDR1 is LNHDA and CDR2 is SQIVND (reference sequence). The CDR3 is 14 amino acids. The trim removed 9 bases at V and 7 bases at J, leaving 8 bases unmatched. The CDR3 DNA sequence: TGTGCCAGCAGGGACAGGGGGTGGTTGAATGAGCAGTTCTTC. Translation gives CASRDRGWLNEQFF.

The chain joins TRBV7-9 to TRBJ2-7; TRBD1 aligns across 8 bases. CDR3 length equals 13 residues. CDR1 is SEHNR and CDR2 is FQNEAQ in the germline V gene (reference sequence). V dropped 5 bases and J dropped 4; count of bases not matched to a gene: 4. The CDR3 region has the DNA TGTGCCAGCAGCCCTACAGGGGGATACGAGCAGTACTTC. Amino acids: CASSPTGGYEQYF.

The rearrangement joins TRBV7-9 to TRBJ2-3; D gene ambiguous. The ends were cut back, 5 bases at V and 3 bases at J, with 0 bases in the middle. The CDR3 spans 10 residues. Germline loops: CDR1 SEHNR, CDR2 FQNEAQ (reference sequence). CDR3 sequence reads: CASSTDTQYF. The CDR3 nucleotides read TGTGCCAGCAGCACAGATACGCAGTATTTT.

The chain is built from TRBV18 and TRBJ2-1; D possibly corresponds to TRBD1 (5 bases). The V end lost 6 bases, the J end lost 0 bases, and 12 bases lay between the germline ends. CDR1 is KGHSH and CDR2 is LQKENI in the germline V gene. The CDR3 has 15 amino acids. CDR3 loop: CASSFDSNSYNEQFF. DNA of the CDR3: TGTGCCAGCTCGTTCGACAGCAACTCCTACAATGAGCAGTTCTTC.

This clone occurred once. The rearrangement uses TRBV6-5 and TRBJ2-5, with 8 bases aligning to TRBD2. The CDR3 spans 13 residues. V gave up 6 bases and J gave up 1 base; unmatched junction bases: 1. The germline V gene encodes CDR1 MNHEY and CDR2 SVGAGI. CDR3 sequence: CASSGRAQETQYF. CDR3 bases: TGTGCCAGCAGCGGGAGGGCCCAAGAGACCCAGTACTTC.

This chain joins TRBV10-3 and TRBJ2-3; weak D call: TRBD1 (6 bases). The CDR3 is 14 amino acids. Germline values: CDR1 ENHRY, CDR2 SYGVKD. Trimming took off 3 bases at V and 1 base at J, with 8 bases between the two ends. CDR3 DNA sequence: TGTGCCATCAGTGACCCAGGGGGCACAGATACGCAGTATTTT. Protein: CAISDPGGTDTQYF.

The chain links TRBV28 to TRBJ1-1; unclear D gene. Per germline, CDR1 MDHEN and CDR2 SYDVKM. V was cut by 3 bases and J by 3 bases, with 17 bases left in between. The CDR3 covers 16 residues. Written as DNA, the CDR3 is TGTGCCAGCAGTTTTCAGTTTCCAGGATGGGACACTGAAGCTTTCTTT. Its translation: CASSFQFPGWDTEAFF.

The gene calls are TRBV19 and TRBJ1-5; maybe TRBD1 (5 bases). Trimming took 8 bases from V and 0 from J, leaving 11 bases between them. CDR3 size: 14 residues. Germline CDR1 LNHDA, CDR2 SQIVND (reference sequence). DNA for the CDR3: TGTGCCAGTTCGGGGCATGATAGCAATCAGCCCCAGCATTTT. It codes for CASSGHDSNQPQHF.

This chain uses TRBV27 with TRBJ1-2, with TRBD1 as a possible D gene (5 bases). The germline CDR1 and CDR2 sequences are MNHEY and SMNVEV (reference sequence). V was cut by 4 bases and J by 3 bases, with 9 bases left in between. The CDR3 runs to 13 residues. CDR3 sequence (DNA): TGTGCCAGCAGTTCCGGGACTTACTATGGCTACACCTTC. It is translated as CASSSGTYYGYTF.

The rearrangement joins TRBV19 to TRBJ1-5; no reliable D call. The germline V gene has CDR1 LNHDA and CDR2 SQIVND (reference sequence). Trimming left V 1 base short and J 5 bases short, with 6 bases between. The CDR3 is made up of 13 amino acids. The CDR3 sequence is CASSIAGHQPQHF. CDR3 bases: TGTGCCAGTAGTATAGCGGGTCATCAGCCCCAGCATTTT.

This chain links TRBV5-1 with TRBJ2-2; 7 bases align to TRBD1. The CDR3 runs 15 residues. The V gene's germline CDR1 is SGHRS and CDR2 YFSETQ. V lost 2 bases to trimming and J lost 8 bases; unmatched junction nucleotides: 9. CDR3: CASSFPDRESGELFF. The CDR3 DNA reads TGCGCCAGCAGCTTTCCAGACAGGGAATCTGGGGAGCTGTTTTTT.

The chain links TRBV28 to TRBJ2-7; no reliable D call. The CDR3 totals 13 residues. In germline, CDR1 is MDHEN, CDR2 SYDVKM. V shed 5 bases and J shed 5 bases, with 13 bases lying between them. The CDR3 region is CASSKITSHEQYF. The CDR3 bases are TGTGCCAGCAGTAAGATAACCAGCCACGAGCAGTACTTC.

The J gene is TRBJ2-7, the V gene TRBV7-9, with 9 bases matching TRBD1. The CDR3 extends over 18 amino acids. V lost 9 bases, J lost 0 bases, and 18 bases stayed unmatched. From germline, CDR1 is SEHNR and CDR2 FQNEAQ (reference sequence). The CDR3, as DNA: TGTGCCAGTCAGGGAAGGACAGGGGAGGGACGGAGCTCCTACGAGCAGTACTTC. It is translated as CASQGRTGEGRSSYEQYF. Based on the CDR3 plus reference TRBV7-9 and TRBJ2-7, the full variable domain is DTGVSQNPRHKITKRGQNVTFRCDPISEHNRLYWYRQTLGQGPEFLTYFQNEAQLEKSRLLSDRFSAERPKGSFSTLEIQRTEQGDSAMYLCASQGRTGEGRSSYEQYFGPGTRLTVT.

The chain's CDR3 is CASSKQGRENSPLHF. The DNA for the CDR3 is TGTGCCAGCAGTAAACAGGGCCGGGAGAATTCACCCCTCCACTTT. The chain carries TRBV6-6 and TRBJ1-6, with D possibly being TRBD1 (6 bases). The germline gives CDR1 MNHNY, CDR2 SVGAGI (reference sequence). This CDR3 is 15 amino acids long. Trimming removed 5 bases at V and 7 bases at J, with 15 bases between.

The chain is built from TRBV27 and TRBJ1-5, with D maybe TRBD1 (5 bases). CDR3 length: 14 amino acids. The V end was cut by 7 bases, the J end by 5 bases, with 15 bases between. Germline V gene data show CDR1 as MNHEY and CDR2 as SMNVEV (reference sequence). In DNA, the CDR3 is TGTGCCAGCACCCTTGTTGGGGGTGATCAGCCCCAGCATTTT. It specifies CASTLVGGDQPQHF.

The chain recombines TRBV7-8 with TRBJ2-3, with TRBD2 matching 15 bases. Per the germline V gene, CDR1 is SGHVS and CDR2 is FQNEAQ. Unmatched junction bases numbered 7, after V lost 1 base and J lost 11 bases. This CDR3 region has 16 residues. The CDR3 DNA reads as TGTGCCAGCAGCTTAGAAATATGGACTAGCGGGGGGGAGCAGTATTTT. It translates to CASSLEIWTSGGEQYF.

J is TRBJ1-2 and V is TRBV7-9, with a possible D match to TRBD1 (6 bases). Germline V CDR1 and CDR2: SEHNR, FQNEAQ (reference sequence). The germline V and J ends were trimmed by 5 bases and 4 bases, with 11 bases remaining between them. The CDR3 consists of 13 residues. The CDR3 spells CASSPPGVYGYTF. Written as DNA, the CDR3 is TGTGCCAGCAGCCCGCCAGGGGTCTATGGCTACACCTTC.

A remark on this clone: Additional DNA sequences in this sample encode the identical CDR3. The chain joins TRBV27 to TRBJ2-1, with TRBD2 matching 8 bases. The CDR3 runs 15 residues. After removal of 5 bases from V and 0 bases from J, the junction contained 3 bases not matched to a gene. Germline V gene sequence: CDR1 MNHEY, CDR2 SMNVEV (reference sequence). The chain's CDR3 is CASSPGTSSYNEQFF. In nucleotides, the CDR3 is TGTGCCAGCAGTCCCGGGACTAGCTCCTACAATGAGCAGTTCTTC.

This clone is medium-sized (0.01 to 0.1%) in the sample. J is TRBJ1-5 and V is TRBV4-2; TRBD1 might be the D (6 bases). Germline CDR1 and CDR2: LGHNA and YNFKEQ. The V end was cut by 0 bases, the J end by 7 bases, with 13 bases between. This CDR3 region has 15 residues. CDR3 region: CASSQDKQGIQPQHF. The CDR3 DNA follows: TGTGCCAGCAGCCAAGATAAACAGGGCATCCAGCCCCAGCATTTT.

The chain uses TRBV9 and TRBJ1-2, with D possibly TRBD1 on 6 matching bases. V lost 3 bases, J lost 1 base, and 10 bases lay in between. The CDR3 totals 14 residues. The germline V gene encodes CDR1 SGDLS and CDR2 YYNGEE. The CDR3 is CASSGRGSNYGYTF. The CDR3 DNA reads as TGTGCCAGCAGCGGGAGGGGGAGTAACTATGGCTACACCTTC.

The V gene is TRBV18, the J gene TRBJ1-1; possibly TRBD1 for D (6 bases). CDR1 and CDR2 from the germline V gene are KGHSH and LQKENI. The CDR3 runs 20 residues. V was cut by 3 bases and J by 0 bases, with 26 bases left in between. DNA of the CDR3: TGTGCCAGCTCACCTACCCGCTATGTGGCAGGGGCCTCGATGAACACTGAAGCTTTCTTT. Translated: CASSPTRYVAGASMNTEAFF. Full variable domain (remainder filled in from reference TRBV18 and TRBJ1-1): NAGVMQNPRHLVRRRGQEARLRCSPMKGHSHVYWYRQLPEEGLKFMVYLQKENIIDESGMPKERFSAEFPKEGPSILRIQQVVRGDSAAYFCASSPTRYVAGASMNTEAFFGQGTRLTVV.